The sequence of this TCR beta chain was determined in a study of neurological immune-mediated disorders. Study conclusions and caveats: Across subjects, no CDR3 amino acid sequence appeared in expanded clones of more than one subject, a finding that suggested private repertoires in all groups.

As for this clonotype: Its antigen is currently unknown.

Time point here: longitudinal time-point 1 (baseline). 2 million PBMCs stored at -80 C were the source of the unsorted libraries. TCRdb analysed the 5' RACE reads with MiXCR anew, one entry per CDR3 protein. The data show around 69,000 distinct CDR3 sequences, with roughly 10% seen just once and 9.5% to 10% held by the top ten. The source is a man younger than 45 in good health. Sequencing input: PBMCs.

Here the CDR3 reads CASSLDPTSGNTQYF. CDR3 nucleotides: TGCGCCAGCAGCTTGGACCCGACTAGCGGAAATACGCAGTATTTT. The chain is built from TRBV5-1 and TRBJ2-3; 9 bases fit TRBD2. J lost 7 bases, V lost 0 bases, and 6 bases had no gene match. CDR3 length: 15 amino acids. CDR1 and CDR2 from the germline V gene are SGHRS and YFSETQ.